A single sample gave rise to the 9 T cell receptor beta chains below, sequenced in a study of identical twins. TCRdb reprocessed the 5' RACE reads with MiXCR, giving one entry per CDR3 protein. The repertoire holds 600,000 to 850,000 distinct CDR3 sequences, with about 20% as singletons. These data were also reused for a study on T cells expressing NK-cell markers.

The sample consisted of PBMCs. These receptor sequences come from a woman aged 18-30 years in good health.

Regarding this clonotype: One base away lies a much larger clone, so this may be a sequencing read error. The J gene is TRBJ2-1, the V gene TRBV5-1; 7 bases line up with TRBD2. Per germline, CDR1 SGHRS and CDR2 YFSETQ. This CDR3 spans 16 amino acids. Trimming removed 4 bases from V and 8 bases from J; junction bases left unmatched: 15. This CDR3 is CASSVPLAGEIDEQFF. In DNA, the CDR3 is TGCGCCAGCAGCGTACCCCTCGCGGGAGAAATTGATGAGCAGTTCTTC.

This clonotype was recorded a few times. The chain uses TRBV4-1 and TRBJ2-5; possibly TRBD1 or TRBD2 for D (5 bases each). CDR1 and CDR2 (germline): MGHRA, YSYEKL. This CDR3 comprises 17 residues. V dropped 1 base and J dropped 7 bases, with 22 bases sitting between them. Here the CDR3 reads CASSQAHSRGGSLTQYF. CDR3 bases: TGCGCCAGCAGCCAAGCCCACTCGAGGGGCGGATCATTGACCCAGTACTTC.

J is TRBJ2-2 and V is TRBV11-2; tentatively, D is TRBD1 or TRBD2 (6 bases each). This CDR3 has 14 residues. V was cut by 5 bases and J by 6 bases, with 13 bases left in between. Per the germline V gene, CDR1 is SGHAT and CDR2 is FQNNGV. The chain's CDR3 is CASSPHRDSGELFF. CDR3 in DNA: TGTGCCAGCAGCCCCCACAGGGACTCCGGGGAGCTGTTTTTT.

The chain carries TRBV7-8 and TRBJ2-2; tentative D call: TRBD2 (5 bases). The CDR3 contains 16 residues. Germline CDR1 reads SGHVS; CDR2 reads FQNEAQ. The V end lost 4 bases, the J end lost 3 bases, and 15 bases lay between the germline ends. CDR3 region: CASSSRTRKYTGELFF. For the CDR3, the DNA is TGTGCCAGCAGCTCCCGGACTCGGAAATACACCGGGGAGCTGTTTTTT.

This clonotype has a count of ten or more. This chain uses TRBV27 with TRBJ2-6; 9 bases match TRBD1. V shed 4 bases, J shed 0 bases, and the junction held 7 bases outside the gene matches. CDR3 length equals 18 residues. Germline V gene lookup returns CDR1 MNHEY and CDR2 SMNVEV (reference sequence). CDR3: CASSSRDRVRSGANVLTF. The DNA of the CDR3 is TGTGCCAGCAGTTCCCGGGACAGGGTTCGCTCTGGGGCCAACGTCCTGACTTTC.

This chain joins TRBV6-2 or TRBV6-3 and TRBJ1-1; D gene unclear. Germline CDR1 and CDR2: MNHEY and SVGEGT. The CDR3 extends over 14 amino acids. Between the trimmed V and J ends, which lost 2 bases and 4 bases, there was a span of 11 bases. Written as DNA, the CDR3 is TGTGCCAGCAGTTACCGGCCGGGGTCCACTGAAGCTTTCTTT. It translates to CASSYRPGSTEAFF.

This sequence joins TRBV20-1 and TRBJ2-3; D unclear. The CDR3 runs 13 residues. CDR1 is DFQATT and CDR2 is SNEGSKA in the germline V gene (reference sequence). V shed 3 bases and J shed 4 bases, with 11 bases lying between them. The CDR3 region is CSARMGTADTQYF. The CDR3 region has the DNA TGCAGTGCTAGGATGGGTACCGCAGATACGCAGTATTTT.

CDR3 nucleotides: TGTGCCATCGGAGTGGGCGAGACCCAGTACTTC. Its protein is CAIGVGETQYF. The V and J genes are TRBV10-3 and TRBJ2-5; the D is unclear. Looked up from germline, CDR1 is ENHRY and CDR2 is SYGVKD. The germline V and J ends were trimmed by 8 bases and 5 bases, with 9 bases remaining between them. This CDR3 spans 11 amino acids.

This chain joins TRBV4-3 and TRBJ2-4, with 7 bases that match TRBD1. The CDR3 consists of 17 residues. Unmatched junction bases numbered 11, after V lost 1 base and J lost 5 bases. Looked up from germline, CDR1 is LGHNA and CDR2 is YSLEER. The CDR3 here is CASSQVSGRQGQNIQYF. The DNA for the CDR3 is TGCGCCAGCAGCCAAGTTTCGGGGCGACAGGGACAAAACATTCAGTACTTC.